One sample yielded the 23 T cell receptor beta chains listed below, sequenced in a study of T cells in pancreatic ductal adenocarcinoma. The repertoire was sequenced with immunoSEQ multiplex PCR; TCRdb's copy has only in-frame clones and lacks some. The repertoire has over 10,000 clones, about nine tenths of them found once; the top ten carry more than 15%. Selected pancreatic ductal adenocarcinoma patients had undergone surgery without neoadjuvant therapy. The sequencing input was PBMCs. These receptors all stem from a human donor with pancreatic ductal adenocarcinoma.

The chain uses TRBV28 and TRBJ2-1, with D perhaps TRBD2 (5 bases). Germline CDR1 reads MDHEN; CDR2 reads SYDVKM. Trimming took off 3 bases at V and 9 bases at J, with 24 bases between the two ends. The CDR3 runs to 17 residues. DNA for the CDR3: TGTGCCAGCAGTTTCTCCTCGGGGTTCTCACGAACGGGTGAGCAGTTCTTC. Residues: CASSFSSGFSRTGEQFF.

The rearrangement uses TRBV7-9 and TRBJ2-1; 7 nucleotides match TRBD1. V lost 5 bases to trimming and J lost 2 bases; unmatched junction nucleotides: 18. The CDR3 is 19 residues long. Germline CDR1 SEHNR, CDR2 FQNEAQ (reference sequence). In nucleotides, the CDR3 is TGTGCCAGCAGCCCCGCGGCCCGAAGTAGCCAGGGGGCCTACAATGAGCAGTTCTTC. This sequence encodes CASSPAARSSQGAYNEQFF.

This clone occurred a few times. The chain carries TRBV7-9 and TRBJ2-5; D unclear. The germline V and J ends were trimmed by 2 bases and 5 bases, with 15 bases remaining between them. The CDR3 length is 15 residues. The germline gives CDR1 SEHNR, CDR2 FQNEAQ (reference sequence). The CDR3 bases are TGTGCCAGCAGCTTATCGTTTTCTGGAATGGAGACCCAGTACTTC. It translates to CASSLSFSGMETQYF.

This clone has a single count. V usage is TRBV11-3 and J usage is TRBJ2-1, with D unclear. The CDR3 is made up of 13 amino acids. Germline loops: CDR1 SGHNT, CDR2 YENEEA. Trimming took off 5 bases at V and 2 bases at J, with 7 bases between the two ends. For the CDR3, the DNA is TGTGCCAGCAGCCCATCTACCTACAATGAGCAGTTCTTC. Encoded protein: CASSPSTYNEQFF.

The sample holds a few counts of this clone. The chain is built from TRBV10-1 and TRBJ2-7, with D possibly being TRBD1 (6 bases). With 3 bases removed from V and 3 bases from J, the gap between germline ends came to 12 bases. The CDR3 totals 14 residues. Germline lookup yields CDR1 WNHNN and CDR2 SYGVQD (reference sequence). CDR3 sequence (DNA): TGCGCCAGCAGTGATCAAGGGGGTGGCTACGAGCAGTACTTC. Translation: CASSDQGGGYEQYF.

CDR3 sequence reads: CASSLQGAGETQYF. CDR3 sequence (DNA): TGCGCCAGCAGCCTACAGGGGGCCGGAGAGACCCAGTACTTC. The J gene is TRBJ2-5, the V gene TRBV5-1, with 9 bases that match TRBD1. V shed 4 bases and J 4 bases; nucleotides not matched to a gene: 5. Looked up from germline, CDR1 is SGHRS and CDR2 is YFSETQ. This CDR3 contains 14 residues. Filled out from reference TRBV5-1 and TRBJ2-5, the complete variable domain reads KAGVTQTPRYLIKTRGQQVTLSCSPISGHRSVSWYQQTPGQGLQFLFEYFSETQRNKGNFPGRFSGRQFSNSRSEMNVSTLELGDSALYLCASSLQGAGETQYFGPGTRLLVL.

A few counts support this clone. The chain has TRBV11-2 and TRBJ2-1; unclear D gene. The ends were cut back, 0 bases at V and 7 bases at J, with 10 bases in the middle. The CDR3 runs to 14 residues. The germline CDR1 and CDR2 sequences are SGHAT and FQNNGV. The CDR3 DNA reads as TGTGCCAGCAGCTTAGATGTCGGAAGAAATGAGCAGTTCTTC. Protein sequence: CASSLDVGRNEQFF. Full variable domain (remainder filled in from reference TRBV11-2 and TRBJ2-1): EAGVAQSPRYKIIEKRQSVAFWCNPISGHATLYWYQQILGQGPKLLIQFQNNGVVDDSQLPKDRFSAERLKGVDSTLKIQPAKLEDSAVYLCASSLDVGRNEQFFGPGTRLTVL.

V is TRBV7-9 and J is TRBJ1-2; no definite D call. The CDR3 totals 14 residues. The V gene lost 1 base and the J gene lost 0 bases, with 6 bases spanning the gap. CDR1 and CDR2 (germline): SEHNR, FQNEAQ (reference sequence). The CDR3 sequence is CASSLGGANYGYTF. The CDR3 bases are TGTGCCAGCAGCTTAGGGGGAGCTAACTATGGCTACACCTTC.

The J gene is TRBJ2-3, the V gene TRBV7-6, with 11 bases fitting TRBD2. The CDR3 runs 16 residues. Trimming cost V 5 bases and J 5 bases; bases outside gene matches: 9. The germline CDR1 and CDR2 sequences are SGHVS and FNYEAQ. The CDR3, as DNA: TGTGCCAGCAGCCCAAGAGTAGCGGGAGGGGGAGATACGCAGTATTTT. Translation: CASSPRVAGGGDTQYF.

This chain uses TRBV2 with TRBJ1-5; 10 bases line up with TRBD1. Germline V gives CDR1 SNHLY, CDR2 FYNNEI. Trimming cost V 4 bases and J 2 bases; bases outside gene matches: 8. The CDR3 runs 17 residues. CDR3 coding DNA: TGTGCCAGCAGTGGGTTCGGGACAGGGGTCGGCAATCAGCCCCAGCATTTT. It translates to CASSGFGTGVGNQPQHF.

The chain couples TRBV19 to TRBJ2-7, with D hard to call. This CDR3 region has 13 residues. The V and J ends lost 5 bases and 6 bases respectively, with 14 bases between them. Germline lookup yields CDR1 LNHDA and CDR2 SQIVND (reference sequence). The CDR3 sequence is CASSVFQEGEQYF. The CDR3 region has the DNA TGTGCCAGTAGTGTGTTCCAGGAAGGCGAGCAGTACTTC.

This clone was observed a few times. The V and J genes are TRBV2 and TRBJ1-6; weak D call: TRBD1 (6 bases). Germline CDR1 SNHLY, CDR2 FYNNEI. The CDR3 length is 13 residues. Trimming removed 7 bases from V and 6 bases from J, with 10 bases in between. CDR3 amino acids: CASTGAINSPLHF. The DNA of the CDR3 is TGTGCCAGCACGGGGGCCATTAATTCACCCCTCCACTTT.

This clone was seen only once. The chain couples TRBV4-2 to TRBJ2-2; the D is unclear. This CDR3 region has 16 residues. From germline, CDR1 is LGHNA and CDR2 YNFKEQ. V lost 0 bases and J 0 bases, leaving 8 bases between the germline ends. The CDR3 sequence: CASSQELGSNTGELFF. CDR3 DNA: TGTGCCAGCAGCCAAGAGCTGGGCTCGAACACCGGGGAGCTGTTTTTT.

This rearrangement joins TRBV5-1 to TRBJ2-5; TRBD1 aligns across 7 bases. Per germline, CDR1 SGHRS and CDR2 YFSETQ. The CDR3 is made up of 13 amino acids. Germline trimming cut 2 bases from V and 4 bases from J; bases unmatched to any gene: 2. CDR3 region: CASSLPGGETQYF. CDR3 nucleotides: TGCGCCAGCAGCTTACCAGGGGGAGAGACCCAGTACTTC.

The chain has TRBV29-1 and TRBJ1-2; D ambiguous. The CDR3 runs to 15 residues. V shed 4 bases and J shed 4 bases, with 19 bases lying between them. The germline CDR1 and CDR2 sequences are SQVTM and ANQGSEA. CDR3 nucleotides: TGCAGCGTTGCTGAGGGAGCCGGAAGCCCCTATGGCTACACCTTC. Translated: CSVAEGAGSPYGYTF.

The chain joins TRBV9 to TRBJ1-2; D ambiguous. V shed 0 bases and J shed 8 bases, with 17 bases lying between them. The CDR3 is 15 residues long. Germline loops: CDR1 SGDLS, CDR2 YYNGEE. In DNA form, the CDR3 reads TGTGCCAGCAGCGTAGATCCCAATGACAAGGGAGGCTACACCTTC. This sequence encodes CASSVDPNDKGGYTF.

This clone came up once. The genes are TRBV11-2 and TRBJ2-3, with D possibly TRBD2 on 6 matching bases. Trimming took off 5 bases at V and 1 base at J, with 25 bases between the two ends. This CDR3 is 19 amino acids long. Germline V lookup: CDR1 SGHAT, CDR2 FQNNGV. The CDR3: CASSLPAGSSRGGTDTQYF. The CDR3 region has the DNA TGTGCCAGCAGCCTCCCCGCGGGATCTAGTAGGGGAGGCACAGATACGCAGTATTTT.

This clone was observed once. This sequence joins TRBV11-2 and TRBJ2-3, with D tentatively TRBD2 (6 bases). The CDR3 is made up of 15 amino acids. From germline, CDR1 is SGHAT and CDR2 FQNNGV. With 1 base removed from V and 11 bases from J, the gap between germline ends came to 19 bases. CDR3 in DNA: TGTGCCAGCAGCTTAGGTTGGGGCCGCGGGGCCCTGCAGTATTTT. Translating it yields CASSLGWGRGALQYF.

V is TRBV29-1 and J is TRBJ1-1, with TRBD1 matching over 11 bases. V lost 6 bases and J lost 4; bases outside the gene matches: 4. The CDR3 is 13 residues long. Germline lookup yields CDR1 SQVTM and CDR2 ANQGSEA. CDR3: CSVRGTGGTEAFF. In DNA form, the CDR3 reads TGCAGCGTCCGCGGGACAGGGGGCACTGAAGCTTTCTTT.

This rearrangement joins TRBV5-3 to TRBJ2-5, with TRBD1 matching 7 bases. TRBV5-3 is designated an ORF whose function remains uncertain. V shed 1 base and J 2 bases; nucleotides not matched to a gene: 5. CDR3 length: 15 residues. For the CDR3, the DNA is TGTGCCAGAAGCTTGTGGTCCAGGGGGCAAGAGACCCAGTACTTC. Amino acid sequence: CARSLWSRGQETQYF.

CDR3 coding DNA: TGTGCCAGCAGCTCTGAGAGCTACTCTGGAAACACCATATATTTT. This gives the protein CASSSESYSGNTIYF. The V and J genes are TRBV4-2 and TRBJ1-3; D gene unclear. Trimming removed 5 bases from V and 0 bases from J, with 11 bases in between. The CDR3 sequence is 15 residues long. The germline V gene has CDR1 LGHNA and CDR2 YNFKEQ.

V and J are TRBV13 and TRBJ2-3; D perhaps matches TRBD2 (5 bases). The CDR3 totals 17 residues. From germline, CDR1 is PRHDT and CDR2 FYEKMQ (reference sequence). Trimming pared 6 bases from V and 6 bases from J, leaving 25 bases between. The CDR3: CASRAYRKGQKRDTQYF. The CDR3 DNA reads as TGTGCCAGCAGAGCTTATCGTAAGGGTCAGAAGCGGGATACGCAGTATTTT.

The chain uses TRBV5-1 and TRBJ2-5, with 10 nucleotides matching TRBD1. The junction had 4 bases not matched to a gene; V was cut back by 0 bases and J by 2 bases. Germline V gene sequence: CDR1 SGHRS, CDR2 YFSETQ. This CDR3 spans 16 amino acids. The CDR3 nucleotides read TGCGCCAGCAGCTTGGCCGGGACAGGGGAACAAGAGACCCAGTACTTC. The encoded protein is CASSLAGTGEQETQYF. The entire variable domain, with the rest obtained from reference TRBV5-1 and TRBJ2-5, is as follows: KAGVTQTPRYLIKTRGQQVTLSCSPISGHRSVSWYQQTPGQGLQFLFEYFSETQRNKGNFPGRFSGRQFSNSRSEMNVSTLELGDSALYLCASSLAGTGEQETQYFGPGTRLLVL.